The present TCR beta chain was sequenced within a study of cytomegalovirus exposure and HLA in healthy donors. On the study more broadly: Earlier, some 180 million T cells were analyzed, and 90 million to 120 million unique TCR beta sequences were found among them. Whole-study findings and limits: Across all donors, roughly uniform sequencing depth was an assumption of the presence/absence analyses. Associated with cytomegalovirus, according to the listing, were 150 to 200 TCR beta chains.

Use of 60 Vbeta and 13 Jbeta primers characterized the PCR. In the original analysis: In a later analysis, of approximately 81 million unique beta chains, 9 million to 11 million appeared in at least two donors. Profiling relied on immunoSEQ multiplex PCR, and the TCRdb table lists in-frame clones only, not all of them. V and J calls and clone size are given by that table; D and trimming were obtained from the DNA. The table shows 90,000 to 100,000 clones, with roughly 76% occurring only once. Remarks on this clone: Its antigen is still unknown.

This CDR3 comprises 14 residues. The V segment lost 5 bases and the J segment 2 bases; nucleotides outside the gene matches: 5. CDR1 is SGHTA, CDR2 FQGNSA, per germline. The chain employs TRBV7-2 and TRBJ1-1, with 7 bases that match TRBD1. This receptor was obtained from a man over 45 in good health and CMV-seronegative. Sequencing was performed on PBMCs. The CDR3 protein is CASSGGTVNTEAFF. In DNA form, the CDR3 reads TGTGCCAGCAGCGGGGGGACAGTAAACACTGAAGCTTTCTTT.